The text below deals with one T cell receptor (beta chain). No antigen is known for it. The data were produced by immunoSEQ multiplex PCR, yet TCRdb's version contains in-frame clones alone and is incomplete. There are about 11,000 clones in the sample; 75% to 85% occur only once, and 0.54% lies in the top ten. The sample belongs to a study of monozygotic twins with cystic fibrosis. V lost 4 bases to trimming and J lost 2 bases, with 14 bases between them. Germline V CDR1 and CDR2: KGHSH, LQKENI. This CDR3 is built from 15 residues. Broader study findings: Nucleotide-identical clonotype sharing was significantly higher within monozygotic CF twin pairs than between unrelated CF individuals. Median Simpson clonality of about 0.01 suggested naive T cells predominated.

The sequence was collected from a man aged 18 to 30 with cystic fibrosis. Material for sequencing was blood. The rearrangement uses TRBV18 and TRBJ1-1, with D possibly matching TRBD1 (6 bases). The CDR3 coding sequence is TGTGCCAGCTCACGAGCGACCAGGGGAAACACTGAAGCTTTCTTT. Translating gives CASSRATRGNTEAFF.